This passage covers 15 T cell receptor beta chains from one sample sequenced in a study of OX40 agonist ivuxolimab in advanced cancers. Generated by immunoSEQ multiplex PCR, the TCRdb table keeps only in-frame clones and is missing some. The sample lists roughly 27,000 clones, approximately 83% occurring once. The sample was CD4+ or CD8+ T cells sorted from blood, taken in a trial of the OX40 agonist ivuxolimab. Receptors were obtained from an adult with an advanced solid tumor such as melanoma, head and neck, liver or kidney cancer.

The chain combines TRBV7-3 with TRBJ1-6; D might be TRBD1 (5 bases). This CDR3 contains 14 residues. Germline values: CDR1 SGHTA, CDR2 FQGTGA. The V gene lost 6 bases and the J gene lost 5 bases, with 11 bases spanning the gap. The CDR3 region has the DNA TGTGCCAGCAGTCTGACAGATAATAATTCACCCCTCCACTTT. Its protein product is CASSLTDNNSPLHF.

The V and J genes are TRBV13 and TRBJ2-3; a weak D match, TRBD2 (6 bases). Germline CDR1 PRHDT, CDR2 FYEKMQ (reference sequence). CDR3 length: 17 residues. Trimming took 2 bases from V and 1 from J, leaving 16 bases between them. The CDR3 nucleotides are TGTGCCAGCAGCTTATACTTCCGGGGAGGCCGCACAGATACGCAGTATTTT. As protein: CASSLYFRGGRTDTQYF.

CDR3 sequence (DNA): TGTGCCAGTACCATGGGGGGGCTTACTGAAGCTTTCTTT. Encoded protein: CASTMGGLTEAFF. This chain links TRBV19 with TRBJ1-1; tentative D call: TRBD1 (6 bases). Trimming left V 7 bases short and J 5 bases short, with 14 bases between. CDR3 length: 13 amino acids. Germline V CDR1 and CDR2: LNHDA, SQIVND (reference sequence).

The J gene is TRBJ1-4, the V gene TRBV7-2; D is ambiguous. Germline V lookup: CDR1 SGHTA, CDR2 FQGNSA. The CDR3 loop spans 15 amino acids. V shed 3 bases and J shed 0 bases, with 8 bases lying between them. CDR3 DNA sequence: TGTGCCAGCAGCTTCTGGGGATCAACTAATGAAAAACTGTTTTTT. The encoded protein is CASSFWGSTNEKLFF.

The chain carries TRBV5-1 and TRBJ1-1; TRBD1 agrees at 7 bases. The V and J ends lost 3 bases and 6 bases, in that order; junction bases with no gene match: 5. Germline assignment: CDR1 SGHRS and CDR2 YFSETQ. The CDR3 has 13 residues. CDR3 DNA: TGCGCCAGCAGCTGGACAGGAACGGCTGAAGCTTTCTTT. This codes for CASSWTGTAEAFF.

CDR3 in DNA: TGTGCCAGCAGTGAGGGCAGGGGTAGCTATGGCTACACCTTC. It yields the protein CASSEGRGSYGYTF. This rearrangement joins TRBV6-1 to TRBJ1-2; D may be TRBD1 (6 bases). CDR1 MNHNS and CDR2 SASEGT come from the germline V gene. This CDR3 is 14 amino acids long. The V and J ends lost 3 bases and 4 bases respectively, with 12 bases between them.

This clone was found once. V is TRBV6-6 and J is TRBJ2-1; 7 bases align to TRBD1. The junction had 8 bases not matched to a gene; V was cut back by 5 bases and J by 10 bases. The germline gives CDR1 MNHNY, CDR2 SVGAGI (reference sequence). The CDR3 length is 13 residues. CDR3 region: CASSTGVREEQFF. In nucleotides, the CDR3 is TGTGCCAGCAGTACAGGGGTAAGAGAAGAGCAGTTCTTC.

V is TRBV27 and J is TRBJ1-1; a weak D match, TRBD1 (6 bases). This CDR3 has 16 amino acids. Germline V gives CDR1 MNHEY, CDR2 SMNVEV (reference sequence). Trimming took 6 bases from V and 6 from J, leaving 23 bases between them. CDR3 residues: CASSRGTGLVGAEAFF. The CDR3 DNA reads TGTGCCAGCAGCCGAGGTACAGGGTTGGTGGGGGCTGAAGCTTTCTTT.

The gene calls are TRBV4-3 and TRBJ1-6; TRBD1 aligns across 10 bases. There are 16 residues in the CDR3. V lost 1 base and J lost 7; bases outside the gene matches: 4. The germline V gene encodes CDR1 LGHNA and CDR2 YSLEER. The CDR3 sequence: CASSQGTGGWNSPLHF. The CDR3 region has the DNA TGCGCCAGCAGCCAAGGGACAGGGGGATGGAATTCACCCCTCCACTTT.

Note on this clone: A read error is the likely source, as a far larger clone sits one nucleotide away. Different DNA sequences within this sample yield the same CDR3. J is TRBJ1-1 and V is TRBV7-9; perhaps TRBD1 as D (5 bases). CDR1 SEHNR and CDR2 FQNEAQ come from the germline V gene (reference sequence). The CDR3 consists of 15 residues. Trimming removed 5 bases at V and 2 bases at J, with 15 bases between. This CDR3 is CASSASGDGNTEAFF. The CDR3 nucleotides read TGTGCCAGCAGCGCAAGCGGGGACGGTAACACTGAAGCTTTCTTT.

The chain has TRBV2 and TRBJ2-2, with unresolved D. Germline values: CDR1 SNHLY, CDR2 FYNNEI. V was shortened by 7 bases and J by 6 bases, with 6 bases between the two germline ends. This CDR3 region has 11 residues. DNA for the CDR3: TGTGCCAGCACCTCTGCCGGGGAGCTGTTTTTT. It is translated as CASTSAGELFF.

The chain recombines TRBV19 with TRBJ1-2; D is unclear. The CDR3 has 13 residues. Per germline, CDR1 LNHDA and CDR2 SQIVND (reference sequence). The V end lost 5 bases, the J end lost 5 bases, and 12 bases lay between the germline ends. This CDR3 is CASSVGPLYGYTF. The CDR3 DNA reads as TGTGCCAGTAGTGTCGGCCCCCTTTATGGCTACACCTTC.

The CDR3 bases are TGTGCCAGCAAGAACATCGCGAACACCGGGGAGCTGTTTTTT. Translation: CASKNIANTGELFF. The chain combines TRBV7-9 with TRBJ2-2, with D hard to call. V was clipped by 7 bases and J by 0 bases, with 9 bases between them. This CDR3 has 14 residues. The germline V gene encodes CDR1 SEHNR and CDR2 FQNEAQ (reference sequence).

The genes are TRBV18 and TRBJ2-1; 9 nucleotides line up with TRBD1. Germline V gene sequence: CDR1 KGHSH, CDR2 LQKENI. The CDR3 covers 16 residues. After removal of 0 bases from V and 10 bases from J, the junction contained 10 bases not matched to a gene. DNA of the CDR3: TGTGCCAGCTCACCACCCTCCGGGACAGGGACTGGCGAGCAGTTCTTC. The encoded protein is CASSPPSGTGTGEQFF.

This sequence joins TRBV9 and TRBJ1-1; weak D call: TRBD1 (6 bases). Between the trimmed V and J ends, which lost 0 bases and 7 bases, there was a span of 7 bases. The CDR3 is 12 amino acids. Looked up from germline, CDR1 is SGDLS and CDR2 is YYNGEE. DNA of the CDR3: TGTGCCAGCAGCGTAGGAGGGGGTGAAGCTTTCTTT. Translated: CASSVGGGEAFF.